This T cell receptor (beta chain) emerged from a study of T cell responses to AZD1222 COVID-19 vaccine. Overall study findings and caveats: The study found Spike-specific TCR breadth and depth rose after two AZD1222 doses. Possibly, clonal diversity was underestimated; donors were largely white British and included more females. Vaccine-associated CD4 TCRs ranged over spike, dominating at 160-218 and 743-854. Baseline antibody screening turned up just 6 or 7 seropositive AZD1222 recipients.

About this clone itself: Its target is not known.

The ends were cut back, 6 bases at V and 3 bases at J, with 14 bases in the middle. Germline V gene lookup returns CDR1 SQVTM and CDR2 ANQGSEA. This CDR3 is 13 amino acids long. TCRdb's copy holds only in-frame clones and misses some; the assay was immunoSEQ multiplex PCR. Here the sample spans about 73,000 clones, roughly 87% being singletons. The specimen was peripheral blood, collected 28 days after the second AZD1222 dose. The TCR originated in an adult who received the AZD1222 COVID-19 vaccine. This chain uses TRBV29-1 with TRBJ1-1, with a tentative D call TRBD1 (5 bases). The CDR3 here is CSVAPGLDTEAFF. The CDR3 coding sequence is TGCAGCGTCGCTCCGGGGCTGGACACTGAAGCTTTCTTT.